This T cell receptor (beta chain) was documented in a study of cytomegalovirus exposure and HLA in healthy donors (dated by TCRdb to about 2017). Looking at the study overall: An earlier analysis of approximately 600 of the donors reported more than 250 Gb of sequence data and 117 million unique TCR beta sequences from some 180 million T cells. An early release covering 500 to 750 HLA-typed donors comprised about 300 gigabases of sequencing data and roughly 85 million unique TCR sequences. The genetic ancestry cluster associated with self-reported Caucasian donors included about four fifths of the roughly 360 genotyped donors. The aim of the study was to test whether cataloging public T cell receptors could identify signatures of past pathogen exposure. The study profiled the T cell repertoires of under 700 subjects by immunosequencing and related them to cytomegalovirus serostatus. Along with the roughly 700-subject first cohort, a separate validation cohort of roughly 110 different subjects was used. The study combined high-throughput TCR immunosequencing, statistical association of individual TCRs with disease status, and machine learning to predict cytomegalovirus infection status. To study patterns of TCR occurrence, a later analysis re-analyzed previously published TCR beta repertoires from 666 donors and added high-resolution HLA genotyping. Rather than using new phenotypic data, the later analysis identified candidate immune exposures from TCR beta sequences and from how often those sequences occurred across donors. To decide whether each TCR beta V gene segment behaved as functional or pseudogenic, an earlier analysis of fewer than 750 of the donors relied on high-throughput TCR beta sequencing. Donor age, sex, ethnicity and CMV serostatus were compiled together with the repertoire data. In a later genetic analysis, genome-wide SNP genotypes for 398 of the 666 donors were used, and that subset was treated as a discovery cohort. All discovery cohort repertoires had been generated on a single sequencing platform. HLA typing covered class I and class II loci at four-digit resolution. The number of typed donors differed by locus: about 620-630 for A, B, C, DRB1 and DQB1; approximately 530 for DQA1; roughly 600 for DPA1; and approximately 450 for DPB1. Because of strong linkage in the cohort, five DR-DQ haplotypes were treated as single units for association and clustering. Among 300 to 500 genotyped donors of the cohort, an average of about 220,000 unique TCR beta nucleotide sequences was sequenced per donor, of which 15% to 20% were non-productive.

The library was made by the immunoSEQ multiplex PCR assay. A mixture of 60 forward primers for TCR Vbeta segments and 13 reverse primers for TCR Jbeta segments was used in the multiplex PCR. The CDR3 region of rearranged TCR beta genes was amplified from genomic DNA with a multiplex PCR assay. The amplified TCR beta libraries were sequenced on the Illumina HiSeq System as 87-base-pair reads. From the authors' description of their analysis: A later analysis counted approximately 76 million unique TCR beta chains across the 670 or so repertoires, and some 12 million of these chains were shared by at least two donors. Raw reads were error-corrected and collapsed into unique sequences with a nearest-neighbor algorithm that merged closely related sequences to remove PCR and sequencing errors. V, D and J gene segments were assigned by aligning CDR3 sequences to IMGT reference sequences. For a sequence to be retained, at least a six-nucleotide match to both a V gene segment and a J gene segment was required. Rearrangements were called productive when the CDR3 lacked stop codons and stayed in frame with V and J; all others were non-productive. CDR3 was defined according to IMGT convention as the region running from the second conserved V-encoded cysteine to the conserved J-encoded phenylalanine. Sequences without an unambiguous match to a single V gene segment were excluded from the earlier analysis of about 630 of the donors. In an earlier analysis of 587 of the donors, V segments were called functional above 56.7% productive rearrangements and were called segregating when the between-donor standard deviation exceeded 5%. A statistical classification framework was built to diagnose cytomegalovirus status from the catalog of TCR beta chain sequences. A later analysis assigned V and J genes by comparing TCR nucleotide sequences with IMGT/GENE-DB human TR gene sequences. A later analysis assigned CDR3 sequences and most-parsimonious VDJ recombination scenarios with the TCRdist pipeline. In a later analysis, each TCR beta chain was defined by its CDR3 amino acid sequence together with its V-gene family, and reads lacking a unique V-gene family were excluded. In a later analysis, 450 to 600 highly shared, low-generation-probability nucleotide sequences were removed to address suspected cross-contamination and a sequencing artifact. For each public chain, a later analysis derived a clonal expansion index from normalized ranks of inferred template counts within each repertoire. A later analysis computed generation probabilities with a VDJ recombination model fitted to out-of-frame rearrangements, and checked the results against IGoR. In a later analysis, hypergeometric tests were used to score TCR-TCR, TCR-HLA and TCR-CMV co-occurrence, with a repertoire-size bias correction applied to TCR pairs. In a later analysis, false discovery rates were estimated by permuting HLA or CMV assignments 20 times. A later analysis grouped co-occurring TCRs with DBSCAN, adding TCRdist sequence similarity when clustering within HLA-allele-positive subsets. Repertoires with fewer than 30,000 or more than 120,000 public chains, plus five repertoires with anomalous nucleotide sharing, were excluded from co-occurrence clustering. TCRdb obtained this table from immuneACCESS and retained in-frame rearrangements with V and J assigned. These tables miss some clones; where compared with another copy, unresolved V genes account for less than half of the shortfall, and the remainder is unexplained. V, J and clone size derive from that table, while D and trimming were established from the DNA sequence. Present in this sample are roughly 70,000 clones, 75% of which were seen just once. The ten largest clones capture roughly an eighth of the sample.

This clone was counted between two and nine times. No cognate antigen has been identified for it. No base qualities exist here, and no much larger clone lies one base off it. The full study reports these points: In a later analysis, HLA-associated TCR beta chains were found to be more clonally expanded and to have lower generation probabilities than equally common non-associated chains. An association between a missense DCLRE1C variant and V-gene and J-gene trimming of TCR beta chains was found in a later genetic analysis and replicated in an independent cohort. In a later analysis, several top co-occurrence clusters were reported to appear linked to parvovirus B19, influenza, CMV and Epstein-Barr virus. Only TCR beta chains were sequenced in this cohort, and the absence of alpha or paired-chain data limited detectable features. The classifier was reported to diagnose cytomegalovirus status with high specificity and sensitivity in both the original cohort and the validation cohort. In the study, approximately 160 TCR beta chains were listed as associated with cytomegalovirus. In a later analysis, TCR association rates were found to vary across HLA loci, with the most associated TCRs seen for DRB1 alleles and the fewest for HLA-C alleles. A further reported finding was that TCR beta sequences accurately predicted the HLA-A and HLA-B alleles for most subjects in the first cohort. A later genetic analysis reported fewer N-insertions in productive TCRs among donors in an Asian-associated ancestry cluster than the roughly 700-donor mean. A cluster of highly shared sequence variants was judged likely to be a technical artifact of the sequencing pipeline. At a false discovery rate of 0.05, a later analysis linked 16,951 TCR beta sequences to specific HLA alleles. In an earlier analysis of 587 of the donors, most TCR beta V segments appeared in productive rearrangements about 87% or about 30% of the time, broadly matching IMGT annotations. Immune exposure information for the cohort was limited to CMV serostatus. Because the 87-base-pair reads could not distinguish some IMGT-functional V segments, including TRBV6-2 and TRBV6-3, those segments were excluded. Linkage disequilibrium might explain the correlated functional status among segregating V segments, but an unknown experimental factor could not be excluded. Roughly uniform sequencing depth across donors was assumed in presence/absence analyses, although this assumption may not hold. According to a later analysis, most CMV-associated TCR beta chains appeared to be HLA-restricted, and the HLA associations seemed to be driven largely by CMV exposure. According to the authors, the approach could potentially be generalized to other disease states and immunological phenotypes. When HLA alleles, especially DR and DQ, strongly co-occurred, attributing TCR associations to individual alleles was difficult. While some public TCRs were present in many individuals, most TCR sequences turned up only very rarely across donors. Three of the identified cytomegalovirus-associated TCR beta chains were confirmed in vitro to be specific for cytomegalovirus antigens. HLA typing was unavailable for some donors at each locus, so association tests used only the typed subset. Because counts were too low, around 18 rarely observed V segments, including chromosome 9 orphons, were left out of the earlier analysis of approximately 500 of the donors.

The cohort was made up of roughly 670 healthy bone marrow donors. Cohort members were all nominally healthy when sampled, although unrecorded immune exposures were likely present. The donor tested CMV seronegative and was one of the 352 seronegative cohort members. A peripheral blood sample was collected from each donor, and TCR beta sequencing was performed on peripheral blood mononuclear cells. Genomic DNA extraction from the blood cell samples was performed with the Qiagen DNeasy Blood Extraction Kit. Trimming takes 7 bases from V and 3 bases from J, and the germline ends sit 7 bases apart. The CDR3, from cysteine to phenylalanine, totals 12 residues. The DNA shown is the 36-base CDR3, in frame from base 1. CDR1 MDHEN and CDR2 SYDVKM are derived from the germline V gene.

The chain is assembled from TRBV28 and TRBJ1-5, with an unclear D gene assignment. Input material: PBMCs. The clonotype was recovered from an older man in good health and CMV-seronegative. CDR3 region: CASNVYNQPQHF. In nucleotides, the sequence is TGTGCCAGCAATGTGTACAATCAGCCCCAGCATTTT.